This is a list of T cell receptor beta chains from one sample in a study of T cell changes during pregnancy in multiple sclerosis. Sequenced by immunoSEQ multiplex PCR; TCRdb stores in-frame clones only, minus some. The data contain 45,000 to 50,000 clones, 94% of them singletons. Sequences were derived from CD8+ T cells from peripheral blood mononuclear cells, sampled before pregnancy. These TCRs come from a female donor with multiple sclerosis, enrolled in a pregnancy study. CDR3s include the opening cysteine and the closing phenylalanine or tryptophan. D genes are given only for firm matches. Clone size is given for some rows only: seen once, a few or many times, or a class if the clone is expanded.

>TRBJ2-2|TRBD1|once|TRBV27
TGTGCCAGCAGTTCCACAGGGGGGAACACCGGGGAGCTGTTTTTT
CASSSTGGNTGELFF
>TRBJ2-7|TRBD1|NA|TRBV10-3
TGTGCCATCAGTGAGTCGAGGACAGGGGTATCCTACGAGCAGTACTTC
CAISESRTGVSYEQYF
>TRBJ2-1|TRBD2|NA|TRBV11-2
TGTGCCAGCAGCTTAGGGAGTCTAGCGGGAGAAAGGTACAATGAGCAGTTCTTC
CASSLGSLAGERYNEQFF
>TRBJ1-1|NA|once|TRBV30
TGTGCCTGGAGTGTTGCGAAGAGCACTGAAGCTTTCTTT
CAWSVAKSTEAFF
>TRBJ2-1|NA|NA|TRBV28
TGTGCCAGCGTCACCAAAGGGACTGACAGGTTCTTC
CASVTKGTDRFF
>TRBJ1-1|TRBD1|NA|TRBV5-1
TGCGCCAGCAGCTTGGCGGGCCCAGGGGGCCACACTGAAGCTTTCTTT
CASSLAGPGGHTEAFF
>TRBJ2-7|NA|NA|TRBV27
TGTGCCAGCAGTTTCCTCTCGGACTCCGAGCAGTACTTC
CASSFLSDSEQYF
>TRBJ2-1|TRBD1|NA|TRBV19
TGTGCCAGTAGACCTCGGGCGGGACAGGCCCCCTCCGGTGAGCAGTTCTTC
CASRPRAGQAPSGEQFF
>TRBJ2-1|TRBD2|NA|TRBV5-4
TGTGCCAGCAGCTTGGGATCAAGCGGGAGGTATAATGAGCAGTTCTTC
CASSLGSSGRYNEQFF
>TRBJ1-4|NA|NA|TRBV6-1
TGTGCCAGCAGTGAATACGGGCAGGGGAATGAAAAACTGTTTTTT
CASSEYGQGNEKLFF
>TRBJ2-7|NA|once|TRBV4-1
TGCGCCAGCAGCCCCCAACGAACGGGCTACGAGCAGTACTTC
CASSPQRTGYEQYF
>TRBJ2-1|TRBD2|NA|TRBV2
TGTGCCAGCGAGGACGGACTAGCCAGGGAGCAGTTCTTC
CASEDGLAREQFF
>TRBJ2-7|NA|NA|TRBV28
TGTGCCAGCAGTTTCACAGGGAACTACGAGCAGTACTTC
CASSFTGNYEQYF
>TRBJ2-1|NA|NA|TRBV29-1
TGCAGCCTTGGGCAGGTCTCCTACAATGAGCAGTTCTTC
CSLGQVSYNEQFF
>TRBJ2-1|TRBD1|NA|TRBV11-3
TGTGCCAGCAGTAAAACCGGGACAGGAGTGGACAATGAGCAGTTCTTC
CASSKTGTGVDNEQFF
>TRBJ2-7|NA|NA|TRBV5-4
TGTGCCAGCCGCCCCAGGGGCACCTACGAGCAGTACTTC
CASRPRGTYEQYF
>TRBJ2-6|NA|NA|TRBV5-1
TGCGCCAGCAGCTTGGGCCCCGGGAAATCCTCTGGGGCCAACGTCCTGACTTTC
CASSLGPGKSSGANVLTF
>TRBJ2-7|TRBD1|NA|TRBV4-1
TGCGCCAGCAGCCAAGGACAGGGGCCCTCCTACGAGCAGTACTTC
CASSQGQGPSYEQYF
>TRBJ1-5|TRBD1|NA|TRBV7-6
TGTGCCAGCAGCTTGACAGGGGGGAGCAATCAGCCCCAGCATTTT
CASSLTGGSNQPQHF